These T cell receptor beta chains were read from a single sample in a study of T cell repertoires in cytomegalovirus infection. Each CDR3 protein is one row after TCRdb ran MiXCR on the reads. The data hold 230,000 or so distinct CDR3 sequences, with about 17% observed a single time. The sequenced sample was CD8+ T cells from PBMCs. These receptors originate from a human donor in good health (CMV status not recorded). Some clones in this sample may be carry-over from other donors' samples. Both conserved end residues are part of each CDR3. Each record gives: V gene, D gene, J gene, clone size, CDR3 length, CDR3 DNA, CDR3 protein. The D gene is left open where the match is weak. Clone size is shown for a subset of rows, as once, few, many or a class of expanded clone.

TRBV28	NA	TRBJ1-2	few	16	TGTGCCAGCAGTTTACAACCTTACGACAGTAACTATGGCTACACCTTC	CASSLQPYDSNYGYTF
TRBV5-5	TRBD1	TRBJ2-3	NA	15	TGTGCCAGCAGCTTGGTGCCAGGGGGCCTTGATACGCAGTATTTT	CASSLVPGGLDTQYF
TRBV12-3/TRBV12-4	NA	TRBJ1-6	many	15	TGTGCCAGCAGTTTAACGGGAGGGACTAATTCACCCCTCCACTTT	CASSLTGGTNSPLHF
TRBV5-1	TRBD1	TRBJ2-5	few	14	TGCGCCAGCAGCTGGGACAGACTCCAAGAGACCCAGTACTTC	CASSWDRLQETQYF
TRBV28	NA	TRBJ1-3	many	14	TGTGCCAGCAGTTTGACGGGATGGTCTGACACCATATATTTT	CASSLTGWSDTIYF
TRBV13	NA	TRBJ2-2	NA	17	TGTGCCAGCAGCTTAGGCGACCGGGGCCCGAAGATCGGGGAGCTGTTTTTT	CASSLGDRGPKIGELFF
TRBV5-6	NA	TRBJ2-3	few	15	TGTGCCAGCAGCTTGGAGGGGGTATTCGGAGATACGCAGTATTTT	CASSLEGVFGDTQYF
TRBV6-6	TRBD1	TRBJ1-1	NA	16	TGTGCCAGCAGTCCCCGTCAGGGGGCTGTAAACACTGAAGCTTTCTTT	CASSPRQGAVNTEAFF
TRBV28	NA	TRBJ2-7	NA	14	TGTGCCAGCAGTTATGGGGCCGGGGGTTCGGAGCAGTACTTC	CASSYGAGGSEQYF
TRBV20-1	TRBD1	TRBJ2-7	NA	15	TGCAGTGCTAGAAGGGACAGCCCGTTTTCCTACGAGCAGTACTTC	CSARRDSPFSYEQYF
TRBV28	NA	TRBJ1-1	few	15	TGTGCCAGCAGTCTAATACTTGACACGAACACTGAAGCTTTCTTT	CASSLILDTNTEAFF
TRBV19	NA	TRBJ1-6	many	18	TGTGCCAGTAGTGTCGGGACGACGACATGGTCCTATAATTCACCCCTCCACTTT	CASSVGTTTWSYNSPLHF
TRBV7-6	NA	TRBJ2-7	NA	12	TGTGCCAGCGTGGGGGTGGGGGACGAGCAGTACTTC	CASVGVGDEQYF
TRBV11-2	TRBD1	TRBJ2-1	many	16	TGTGCCAGCAGCTCGGTAGGGACAGGTGTCACCAATGAGCAGTTCTTC	CASSSVGTGVTNEQFF
TRBV28	NA	TRBJ1-4	NA	16	TGTGCCAGCAGTTTTAGGCTTGGTGTAACTAATGAAAAACTGTTTTTT	CASSFRLGVTNEKLFF
TRBV5-1	TRBD2	TRBJ2-3	NA	17	TGCGCCAGCAGGCCTGTCACTAGCGGGGCGGACGCAGATACGCAGTATTTT	CASRPVTSGADADTQYF
TRBV4-2	NA	TRBJ2-2	few	15	TGTGCCAGCAGCCCACAGGGCATGGACACCGGGGAGCTGTTTTTT	CASSPQGMDTGELFF
TRBV6-6	TRBD2	TRBJ2-5	few	17	TGTGCCAGCAGTTACACGCTGTTGGATAGCGGGGGGGAGACCCAGTACTTC	CASSYTLLDSGGETQYF
TRBV27	TRBD1	TRBJ1-1	NA	15	TGTGCCAGCAGTCCACGGGACAGCTACTTTACTGAAGCTTTCTTT	CASSPRDSYFTEAFF
TRBV9	NA	TRBJ2-7	NA	15	TGTGCCAGCAGCGTAGGGCAGGCGGCTGGCTACGAGCAGTACTTC	CASSVGQAAGYEQYF
TRBV28	NA	TRBJ2-6	NA	16	TGTGCCAGCAACTTGGCACGGCGCTTGAGGGCCAACGTCCTGACTTTC	CASNLARRLRANVLTF
TRBV5-5	NA	TRBJ1-4	few	13	TGTGCCAGCAGCTTAATCTCGAATGAAAAACTGTTTTTT	CASSLISNEKLFF
TRBV2	TRBD2	TRBJ2-1	NA	16	TGTGCCAGCAGTGAGTTGACTAGCGGGGGATACAATGAGCAGTTCTTC	CASSELTSGGYNEQFF
TRBV6-1	NA	TRBJ1-3	NA	15	TGTGCCAGCAGAGGGACACCATACTCTGGAAACACCATATATTTT	CASRGTPYSGNTIYF
TRBV12-3/TRBV12-4	NA	TRBJ2-3	many	14	TGTGCCAGCAGTTTAAGTGATAGCACAGATACGCAGTATTTT	CASSLSDSTDTQYF
TRBV19	NA	TRBJ1-5	many	15	TGTGCCAGTAGTATGGGCTGGGGGCCCAATCAGCCCCAGCATTTT	CASSMGWGPNQPQHF
TRBV14	NA	TRBJ1-2	NA	15	TGTGCCAGCAGCCAAGATGCCGGGATCATCTATGGCTACACCTTC	CASSQDAGIIYGYTF
TRBV6-2/TRBV6-3	NA	TRBJ1-4	few	14	TGTGCCACTTCCCCGGAACCATCGAGTGAAAAACTGTTTTTT	CATSPEPSSEKLFF
TRBV6-6	TRBD1	TRBJ2-3	NA	15	TGTGCCAGCAGTTTGGCGACAGGGAGTTCAGATACGCAGTATTTT	CASSLATGSSDTQYF
TRBV11-2	TRBD2	TRBJ2-3	many	15	TGTGCCAGCAGCCCTCGGAGCGGGGGGGCCGTTACGCAGTATTTT	CASSPRSGGAVTQYF
TRBV7-8	NA	TRBJ2-3	few	13	TGTGCCAGCAGCTTAGATTCGAGGGATACGCAGTATTTT	CASSLDSRDTQYF
TRBV7-9	NA	TRBJ1-2	NA	15	TGTGCCAGCAGCTTAGACAACGGGGCTAGCTATGGCTACACCTTC	CASSLDNGASYGYTF
TRBV19	NA	TRBJ1-1	NA	14	TGTGCCAGTAGTATAGATCCGGGGGCCACTGAAGCTTTCTTT	CASSIDPGATEAFF
TRBV7-8	NA	TRBJ1-1	many	12	TGTGCCAGCAGCTTAGTAATCACTGAAGCTTTCTTT	CASSLVITEAFF
TRBV6-5	TRBD1	TRBJ2-2	many	16	TGTGCCAGCAGTTACGGGACAGGGGTAAACACCGGGGAGCTGTTTTTT	CASSYGTGVNTGELFF
TRBV6-2/TRBV6-3	NA	TRBJ2-5	NA	18	TGTGCCAGCAGTTACCACGTGCAGAGCTTGGAACTATGGGAGACCCAGTACTTC	CASSYHVQSLELWETQYF
TRBV7-9	TRBD1	TRBJ1-6	many	16	TGTGCCAGCAGCCCCAACGCCGGGACAGAAAATTCACCCCTCCACTTT	CASSPNAGTENSPLHF
TRBV4-3	NA	TRBJ1-4	many	15	TGCGCCAGCAGCCAAGATTTTAGCACAGTTGAAAAACTGTTTTTT	CASSQDFSTVEKLFF
TRBV6-6	NA	TRBJ2-3	few	18	TGTGCCAGCAGATCCGCCTCCCCTACTCAGGGCGGCACAGATACGCAGTATTTT	CASRSASPTQGGTDTQYF
TRBV27	NA	TRBJ1-1	many	13	TGTGCCAGCAGTTTCGGACAGAGAACTGAAGCTTTCTTT	CASSFGQRTEAFF
TRBV2	NA	TRBJ2-7	NA	14	TGTGCCAGCAGTGAAGCGCCCACAGGCCACGAGCAGTACTTC	CASSEAPTGHEQYF
TRBV12-5	TRBD1	TRBJ2-7	NA	13	TGTGCTAGTGCCCTGGGACAGGGGGGCGAGCAGTACTTC	CASALGQGGEQYF
TRBV29-1	NA	TRBJ2-6	NA	17	TGCAGCGTCGTACCTGGGACACCCCGTCCTGGGGCCAACGTCCTGACTTTC	CSVVPGTPRPGANVLTF
TRBV12-3/TRBV12-4	TRBD2	TRBJ2-1	NA	15	TGTGCCAGCAGTAGCGGGGGGGCCTCCTACAATGAGCAGTTCTTC	CASSSGGASYNEQFF
TRBV6-5	TRBD2	TRBJ2-3	few	18	TGTGCCAGCAGTTACTACAGCCCGACTAGCGGGGGGGCGGATACGCAGTATTTT	CASSYYSPTSGGADTQYF
TRBV7-9	NA	TRBJ2-7	NA	16	TGTGCCAGCAGCTCTCTTAGGCAGGGGAATAGCTACGAGCAGTACTTC	CASSSLRQGNSYEQYF
TRBV2	TRBD1	TRBJ2-7	NA	13	TGTGCAGTACAGGGGGGCGGTATCTACGAGCAGTACTTC	CAVQGGGIYEQYF
TRBV7-9	TRBD2	TRBJ2-1	NA	16	TGTGCCAGCAGCTCCCTGGCTAGCGGGAAATACAATGAGCAGTTCTTC	CASSSLASGKYNEQFF
TRBV7-9	NA	TRBJ2-7	many	15	TGTGCCAGCAGCGGCCTCGAAATAGGGGACCACGAGCAGTACTTC	CASSGLEIGDHEQYF
TRBV11-3	NA	TRBJ2-2	few	13	TGTGCCAGCAGCTTTAGGGATCCCGGGGAGCTGTTTTTT	CASSFRDPGELFF
TRBV7-6	NA	TRBJ2-1	many	15	TGTGCCAGCAGCACAGAGGGTCTAGTCTACAATGAGCAGTTCTTC	CASSTEGLVYNEQFF
TRBV14	TRBD2	TRBJ2-1	NA	17	TGTGCCAGCAGTCTCCTGACCAGTACCGAGGGACTAGATGGGCAGTTCTTC	CASSLLTSTEGLDGQFF
TRBV7-9	NA	TRBJ2-3	many	16	TGTGCCAGCAGCCCACGGGCTATAGCTAGCACAGATACGCAGTATTTT	CASSPRAIASTDTQYF
TRBV5-6	NA	TRBJ1-6	few	14	TGTGCCAGCAGCTCCGGGACTCTCTATTCACCCCTCCACTTT	CASSSGTLYSPLHF
TRBV28	NA	TRBJ2-7	NA	15	TGTGCCAGCAGTCCCGTGTTAAGGGCCCTCTACGAGCAGTACTTC	CASSPVLRALYEQYF
TRBV5-5	NA	TRBJ1-1	few	15	TGTGCCAGCAGCCCCCTCTGGTCTGGGTACGCTGAAGCTTTCTTT	CASSPLWSGYAEAFF